Listed here is a single T cell receptor beta chain. This record belongs to a study of T-cell reconstitution after alpha-beta-depleted transplantation in children. The library targeted TCRbeta and was prepared with unique molecular identifiers. TCRdb called the PCR reads again in MiXCR, with one record for every CDR3 protein. The repertoire includes hundreds of thousands of distinct CDR3 sequences, approximately 10% of them detected once, and 5% to 7% sits in the top ten. This TCR was recovered from a human donor who donated a stem cell graft to a child with acute lymphoblastic leukemia. The sample consisted of PBMCs from the stem cell graft donor, taken from the stem cell graft.

The CDR3 reads CATRDSQNTEAFF. CDR3 DNA sequence: TGTGCCACCCGGGACAGCCAAAACACTGAAGCTTTCTTT. The chain recombines TRBV2 with TRBJ1-1; 7 positions agree with TRBD1. Germline V gene data show CDR1 as SNHLY and CDR2 as FYNNEI. V lost 10 bases, J lost 2 bases, and 7 bases stayed unmatched. The CDR3 loop spans 13 amino acids.